These 8 T cell receptor beta chains were all obtained from the same sample, sequenced in a study of blood T cell repertoires in COVID-19. Libraries were prepared by immunoSEQ multiplex PCR; TCRdb keeps only in-frame clonotypes and omits some of them. The sample yields more than 100,000 clones, about 90% seen once. Sequencing was done on a sample of peripheral blood. The origin of the receptors is a human donor in a cohort sampled during active COVID-19.

The V and J genes are TRBV6-5 and TRBJ2-7, with a possible D match to TRBD1 (6 bases). Per the germline V gene, CDR1 is MNHEY and CDR2 is SVGAGI. Trimming removed 0 bases from V and 3 bases from J, with 12 bases in between. The CDR3 is 15 amino acids. As DNA, the CDR3 is TGTGCCAGCAGTTACTCGAATACAGGGATCTACGAGCAGTACTTC. Protein: CASSYSNTGIYEQYF.

V is TRBV29-1 and J is TRBJ1-1; D is perhaps TRBD1 (5 bases). Trimming stripped 3 bases from V and 5 bases from J, with 16 bases between. The CDR3 length is 14 residues. Germline assignment: CDR1 SQVTM and CDR2 ANQGSEA. Written as DNA, the CDR3 is TGCAGCGTTGACCATGGGGGGGTGGGTACTGAAGCTTTCTTT. It yields the protein CSVDHGGVGTEAFF.

V usage is TRBV28 and J usage is TRBJ1-5; a possible D gene is TRBD1 (6 bases). V was trimmed by 5 bases and J by 1 base, leaving 9 bases between them. This CDR3 spans 14 amino acids. CDR1 and CDR2 from the germline V gene are MDHEN and SYDVKM. This CDR3 reads CASSKRGSNQPQHF. CDR3 coding DNA: TGTGCCAGCAGTAAGAGGGGGAGCAATCAGCCCCAGCATTTT.

V and J are TRBV9 and TRBJ2-2; 7 nucleotides match TRBD2. The germline CDR1 and CDR2 sequences are SGDLS and YYNGEE. CDR3 size: 15 residues. V was clipped by 0 bases and J by 6 bases; unmatched bases: 5. CDR3 amino acids: CASSVDPGRAGELFF. In DNA form, the CDR3 reads TGTGCCAGCAGCGTAGATCCGGGGAGGGCCGGGGAGCTGTTTTTT.

This sequence joins TRBV18 and TRBJ1-2; 10 positions agree with TRBD1. Germline V CDR1 and CDR2: KGHSH, LQKENI. The CDR3 loop spans 16 amino acids. After removal of 2 bases from V and 4 bases from J, the junction contained 7 bases not matched to a gene. The CDR3: CASSPTGTGDIYGYTF. The DNA of the CDR3 is TGTGCCAGCTCACCAACCGGGACAGGGGATATCTATGGCTACACCTTC.

V usage is TRBV19 and J usage is TRBJ2-5, with 8 positions matching TRBD1. This CDR3 spans 12 amino acids. Losses at the gene ends were 9 bases for V and 7 bases for J; bases not matched to a gene: 7. Germline-derived CDR1 and CDR2 are LNHDA and SQIVND (reference sequence). The CDR3 protein is CASAGGAGTQYF. The CDR3 DNA reads TGTGCCAGCGCAGGGGGCGCGGGGACCCAGTACTTC.

V is TRBV28 and J is TRBJ2-5; the D gene is possibly TRBD2 (5 bases). Germline V gene data show CDR1 as MDHEN and CDR2 as SYDVKM. The CDR3 covers 16 residues. Deletions cut 2 bases from V and 2 bases from J, with 15 bases between. CDR3 amino acids: CASSLAPAGGQETQYF. The CDR3 nucleotides are TGTGCCAGCAGTTTAGCCCCCGCGGGTGGGCAAGAGACCCAGTACTTC.

The chain employs TRBV12-3 or TRBV12-4 and TRBJ2-7; D gene unclear. This CDR3 spans 12 amino acids. The V end was cut by 2 bases, the J end by 4 bases, with 6 bases between. CDR3 sequence (DNA): TGTGCCAGCAGTTTATCTCTGTACGAGCAGTACTTC. This gives the protein CASSLSLYEQYF.